Each of the 15 T cell receptor beta chains below was sequenced from the same sample in a study of cytomegalovirus exposure and HLA in healthy donors. Profiled with immunoSEQ multiplex PCR; TCRdb holds only in-frame clones, not every one. The profile shows 130,000 or so clones, just under 90% of them singletons. Sequencing was performed on PBMCs. The receptors were sampled from a young man in good health and CMV-seronegative.

This clone occurred once. The chain has TRBV7-2 and TRBJ2-5; 9 bases agree with TRBD1. The V and J ends lost 6 bases and 5 bases, in that order; junction bases with no gene match: 4. Germline CDR1 is SGHTA and CDR2 is FQGNSA. CDR3 size: 13 residues. Here the CDR3 reads CASSTGGYETQYF. The CDR3 DNA reads TGTGCCAGCAGTACAGGGGGCTACGAGACCCAGTACTTC.

This chain uses TRBV15 with TRBJ1-5; maybe TRBD1 (5 bases). Trimming removed 2 bases at V and 7 bases at J, with 12 bases between. This CDR3 is 14 amino acids long. The germline V gene encodes CDR1 LNHNV and CDR2 YYDKDF (reference sequence). CDR3 DNA sequence: TGTGCCACCAGCAGAAAGGAGGGGCACCAGCCCCAGCATTTT. It encodes CATSRKEGHQPQHF.

The chain carries TRBV7-2 and TRBJ2-7, with D hard to call. With 5 bases removed from V and 0 bases from J, the gap between germline ends came to 8 bases. Germline V gene lookup returns CDR1 SGHTA and CDR2 FQGNSA. The CDR3 length is 13 residues. The CDR3 reads CASSPRASYEQYF. The CDR3, as DNA: TGTGCCAGCAGCCCTCGAGCCTCCTACGAGCAGTACTTC.

The gene calls are TRBV28 and TRBJ1-1; a possible D gene is TRBD1 (5 bases). The CDR3 runs 15 residues. The germline V gene has CDR1 MDHEN and CDR2 SYDVKM. V was cut by 6 bases and J by 0 bases, with 14 bases left in between. The DNA of the CDR3 is TGTGCCAGCAGACGGGGGGACCTCATGAACACTGAAGCTTTCTTT. Amino acid sequence: CASRRGDLMNTEAFF.

The V gene is TRBV11-2, the J gene TRBJ2-7; tentative D call: TRBD2 (5 bases). Trimming shortened V by 5 bases and J by 1 base, and 9 bases separated the two germline ends. The CDR3 is 13 amino acids. The germline V gene has CDR1 SGHAT and CDR2 FQNNGV. CDR3 in amino acids: CASSRGPSYEQYF. CDR3 nucleotide sequence: TGTGCCAGCAGCCGAGGGCCTTCCTACGAGCAGTACTTC.

V gene TRBV29-1 combines with J gene TRBJ1-2; 7 bases are shared with TRBD1. J was trimmed by 7 bases and V by 7 bases; bases with no gene match: 6. CDR3 length: 11 residues. Germline V CDR1 and CDR2: SQVTM, ANQGSEA. CDR3 DNA sequence: TGCAGCGCAAACAGGGGTACTGGCTACACCTTC. Its translation: CSANRGTGYTF.

The chain joins TRBV5-4 to TRBJ1-3, with TRBD1 matching over 7 bases. The CDR3 has 14 residues. Germline CDR1 is SGHNT and CDR2 is YYREEE (reference sequence). With V trimmed by 5 bases and J by 6 bases, 8 bases remained unmatched. The CDR3 region is CASSSSGGKNTIYF. For the CDR3, the DNA is TGTGCCAGCAGTTCTTCAGGGGGGAAAAACACCATATATTTT.

The V and J genes are TRBV9 and TRBJ2-2, with TRBD1 as a possible D gene (7 bases). V lost 1 base and J lost 5, with 15 bases in between. In germline, CDR1 is SGDLS, CDR2 YYNGEE. CDR3 length: 16 residues. The CDR3, as DNA: TGTGCCAGCAGCGTATACGGGTCAGGGGGGACCGGGGAGCTGTTTTTT. Its translation is CASSVYGSGGTGELFF.

The chain uses TRBV28 and TRBJ2-1; 8 nucleotides match TRBD2. The junction had 6 bases not matched to a gene; V was cut back by 4 bases and J by 1 base. The CDR3 extends over 16 amino acids. Germline CDR1 is MDHEN and CDR2 is SYDVKM. CDR3 coding DNA: TGTGCCAGCAGTTCCTTAACGGGGGGGTCCTACAATGAGCAGTTCTTC. Its translation is CASSSLTGGSYNEQFF.

The chain recombines TRBV7-2 with TRBJ1-6; no reliable D call. Trimming stripped 4 bases from V and 4 bases from J, with 8 bases between. Germline CDR1 is SGHTA and CDR2 is FQGNSA. The CDR3 length is 14 residues. CDR3 in amino acids: CASSSPPYNSPLHF. The CDR3 DNA reads as TGTGCCAGCAGCTCTCCCCCGTATAATTCACCCCTCCACTTT.

The J gene is TRBJ1-5, the V gene TRBV7-2; no reliable D call. The CDR3 extends over 14 amino acids. The germline V gene has CDR1 SGHTA and CDR2 FQGNSA. V lost 2 bases and J lost 7, with 12 bases in between. In DNA, the CDR3 is TGTGCCAGCAGCTTAAAAACCGGAGGGCAGCCCCAGCATTTT. Its protein product is CASSLKTGGQPQHF. Using reference TRBV7-2 and TRBJ1-5 for the parts outside the CDR3, the full variable domain is GAGVSQSPSNKVTEKGKDVELRCDPISGHTALYWYRQSLGQGLEFLIYFQGNSAPDKSGLPSDRFSAERTGGSVSTLTIQRTQQEDSAVYLCASSLKTGGQPQHFGDGTRLSIL.

In nucleotides, the CDR3 is TGTGCCAGCAGCCCAGGACAGGGCCCCCAGCCCCAGCATTTT. Translated: CASSPGQGPQPQHF. The J gene is TRBJ1-5, the V gene TRBV4-2, with 8 nucleotides matching TRBD1. Germline V lookup: CDR1 LGHNA, CDR2 YNFKEQ. This CDR3 is 14 amino acids long. J gave up 7 bases and V 4 bases, and 6 bases lay outside the gene matches.

This chain joins TRBV4-1 and TRBJ2-5; D might be TRBD2 (7 bases). This CDR3 contains 15 residues. Germline CDR1 MGHRA, CDR2 YSYEKL. V gave up 4 bases and J gave up 2 bases, with 14 bases separating them. CDR3 in DNA: TGCGCCAGCAGCCCATGGGGGGGCTCACAAGAGACCCAGTACTTC. Protein: CASSPWGGSQETQYF.

The gene calls are TRBV10-2 and TRBJ1-1; TRBD1 agrees at 10 bases. Germline trimming cut 7 bases from V and 3 bases from J; bases unmatched to any gene: 8. Germline assignment: CDR1 WSHSY and CDR2 SAAADI. The CDR3 is made up of 15 amino acids. The CDR3 is CASNRQGALDTEAFF. The CDR3 DNA is TGCGCCAGCAACAGACAGGGGGCTCTGGACACTGAAGCTTTCTTT.

For this clone: The sample holds other DNA sequences that translate to the same CDR3. This chain uses TRBV6-5 with TRBJ1-2, with 10 nucleotides matching TRBD1. Germline CDR1 is MNHEY and CDR2 is SVGAGI. The CDR3 runs 15 residues. Unmatched junction bases numbered 3, after V lost 0 bases and J lost 5 bases. This CDR3 is CASSYSGTGDYGYTF. For the CDR3, the DNA is TGTGCCAGCAGTTACTCAGGGACAGGGGATTATGGCTACACCTTC.